This entry concerns a single TCR beta chain. Its antigen is unknown. Per the original methods: ImmunoSEQ supplied junction-only sequences lacking quality scores, so filtering was different. Profiled with immunoSEQ multiplex PCR; TCRdb holds only in-frame clones, not every one. D and trimming come from the DNA, and the V and J calls and clone size come from that table. The sample lists over 2,000,000 clones, around 93% seen once, with more than 1.5% in the top ten. The sample comes from a study of shared clonotypes between healthy human individuals. Study-wide findings and caveats: Richness estimates generally favored naive over memory subsets. Around 5.4% of naive CD4 clonotypes were common to a few donors.

Naive CD8 cells comprised CD45RO-negative, CCR7-positively selected cells, excluding terminally differentiated effector memory CD45RA+ cells. The study drew its donors from healthy HIV-negative adults without recent acute infections or vaccinations. This TCR was sampled from a man between 18 and 35 years old in good health. Some clones in this sample may be carry-over from other donors' samples. The sample was naive CD8+ T cells from PBMCs.

DNA of the CDR3: TGTGCCAGCAGCTTAGAGAGGGGCCACGAGCAGTACTTC. Its protein is CASSLERGHEQYF. The chain is built from TRBV11-2 and TRBJ2-7; the D call may be TRBD1 or TRBD2 (5 bases each). CDR1 is SGHAT and CDR2 is FQNNGV in the germline V gene. V was shortened by 0 bases and J by 5 bases, with 8 bases between the two germline ends. CDR3 length equals 13 residues.